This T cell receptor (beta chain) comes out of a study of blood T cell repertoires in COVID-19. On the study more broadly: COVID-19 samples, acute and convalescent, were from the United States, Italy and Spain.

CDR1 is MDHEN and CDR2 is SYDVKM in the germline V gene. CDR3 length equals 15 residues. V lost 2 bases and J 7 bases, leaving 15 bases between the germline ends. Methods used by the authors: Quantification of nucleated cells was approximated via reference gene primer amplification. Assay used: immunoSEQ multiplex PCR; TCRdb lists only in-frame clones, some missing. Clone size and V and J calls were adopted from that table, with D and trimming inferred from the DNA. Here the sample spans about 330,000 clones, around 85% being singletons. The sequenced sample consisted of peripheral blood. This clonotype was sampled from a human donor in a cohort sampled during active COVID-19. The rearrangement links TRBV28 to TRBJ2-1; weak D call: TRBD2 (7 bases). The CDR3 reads CASSLRGGDYNEQFF. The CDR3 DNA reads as TGTGCCAGCAGTTTACGCGGGGGCGATTATAATGAGCAGTTCTTC.